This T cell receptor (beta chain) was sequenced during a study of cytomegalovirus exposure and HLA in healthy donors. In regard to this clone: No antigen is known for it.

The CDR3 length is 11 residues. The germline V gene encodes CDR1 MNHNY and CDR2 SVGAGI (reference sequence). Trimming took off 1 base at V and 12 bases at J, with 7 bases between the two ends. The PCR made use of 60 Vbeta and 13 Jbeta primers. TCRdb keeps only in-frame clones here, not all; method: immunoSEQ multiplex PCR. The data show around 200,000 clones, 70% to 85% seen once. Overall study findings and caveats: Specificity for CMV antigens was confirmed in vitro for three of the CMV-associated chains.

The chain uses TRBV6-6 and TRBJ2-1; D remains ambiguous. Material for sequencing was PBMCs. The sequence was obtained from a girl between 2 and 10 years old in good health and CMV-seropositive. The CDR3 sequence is CASSYWQSQFF. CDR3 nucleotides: TGTGCCAGCAGTTACTGGCAGTCGCAGTTCTTC.